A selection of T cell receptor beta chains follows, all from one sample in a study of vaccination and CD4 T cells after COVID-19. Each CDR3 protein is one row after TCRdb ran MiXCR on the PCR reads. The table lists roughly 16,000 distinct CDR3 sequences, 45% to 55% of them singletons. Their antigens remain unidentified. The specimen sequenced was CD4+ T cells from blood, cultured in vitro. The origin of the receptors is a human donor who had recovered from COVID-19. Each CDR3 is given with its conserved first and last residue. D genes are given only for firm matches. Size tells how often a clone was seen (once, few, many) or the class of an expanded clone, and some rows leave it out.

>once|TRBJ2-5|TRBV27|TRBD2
CASLPLGGRHQETQYF
TGTGCCAGCCTCCCCCTGGGCGGGAGGCACCAAGAGACCCAGTACTTC
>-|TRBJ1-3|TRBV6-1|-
CASKPRWGGSGNTIYF
TGTGCCAGCAAACCTCGGTGGGGGGGCTCTGGAAACACCATATATTTT
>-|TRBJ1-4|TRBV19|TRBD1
CASNRRGQGEKLFF
TGTGCCAGTAACCGACGGGGACAGGGTGAAAAACTGTTTTTT
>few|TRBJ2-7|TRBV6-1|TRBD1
CASDRGQTYEQYF
TGTGCCTCTGACAGGGGCCAGACCTACGAGCAGTACTTC
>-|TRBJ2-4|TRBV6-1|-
CASRREPGSNIQYF
TGTGCCAGCAGACGGGAGCCGGGATCGAACATTCAGTACTTC
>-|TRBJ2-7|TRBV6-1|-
CASSESTDGEQYF
TGTGCCAGCAGTGAAAGTACGGACGGCGAGCAGTACTTC
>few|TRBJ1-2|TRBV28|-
CASSLSGRGYTF
TGTGCCAGCAGTTTATCTGGGAGGGGCTACACCTTC
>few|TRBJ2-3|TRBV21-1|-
CASSKAWGYF
TGTGCCAGCAGCAAGGCTTGGGGTTACTTT
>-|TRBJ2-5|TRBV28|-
CASSLMGPEMTTQYF
TGTGCCAGCAGTTTAATGGGGCCTGAGATGACCACCCAGTACTTC
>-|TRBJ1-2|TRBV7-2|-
CASSLSANGYTF
TGTGCCAGCAGCTTATCGGCTAATGGCTACACCTTC
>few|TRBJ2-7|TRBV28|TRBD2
CASSYTSGASYEQYF
TGTGCCAGCAGCTATACTAGCGGGGCCTCCTACGAGCAGTACTTC
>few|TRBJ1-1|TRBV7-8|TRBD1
CASSYRDRDTEAFF
TGTGCCAGCAGCTACCGGGACAGGGACACTGAAGCTTTCTTT
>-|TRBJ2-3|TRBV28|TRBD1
CASSDLLTGGRGDTQYF
TGTGCCAGCAGTGACCTCCTGACAGGGGGTCGCGGGGATACGCAGTATTTT
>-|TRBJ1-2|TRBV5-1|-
CASSSDPTRDGGYTF
TGCGCCAGCAGCTCAGACCCGACAAGAGACGGCGGCTACACCTTC
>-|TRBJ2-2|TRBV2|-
CASTSTGVLFF
TGTGCCAGTACCTCTACGGGGGTGCTGTTTTTT
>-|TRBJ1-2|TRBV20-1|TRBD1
CSAHDRGYYGYTF
TGCAGTGCTCACGACAGGGGATACTATGGCTACACCTTC
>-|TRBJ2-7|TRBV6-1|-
CASSEGSGYGEQYF
TGTGCCAGCAGTGAAGGATCGGGGTATGGCGAGCAGTACTTC
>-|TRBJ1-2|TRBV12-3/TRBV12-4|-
CASSLGEGDYGYTF
TGTGCCAGCAGTTTAGGGGAGGGGGACTATGGCTACACCTTC
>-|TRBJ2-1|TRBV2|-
CASRGHYSYNEQFF
TGTGCCAGCAGAGGGCATTACTCCTACAATGAGCAGTTCTTC
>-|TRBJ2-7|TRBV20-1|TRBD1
CSAPRQGYEQYF
TGCAGTGCTCCTCGACAGGGGTACGAGCAGTACTTC
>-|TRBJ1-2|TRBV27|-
CASSSTDRPGYTF
TGTGCCAGCAGTTCCACCGACCGACCCGGCTACACCTTC
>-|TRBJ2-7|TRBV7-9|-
CASSNTYRFSYEQYF
TGTGCCAGCAGCAACACTTACAGGTTCTCCTACGAGCAGTACTTC
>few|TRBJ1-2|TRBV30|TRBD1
CAWGPQGAYGYTF
TGTGCCTGGGGTCCACAGGGGGCGTATGGCTACACCTTC
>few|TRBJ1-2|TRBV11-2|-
CASSSQDYGYTF
TGTGCCAGCAGCTCACAGGACTATGGCTACACCTTC
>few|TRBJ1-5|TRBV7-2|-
CASSFNGDSNQPQHF
TGTGCCAGCAGCTTTAATGGGGACAGCAATCAGCCCCAGCATTTT
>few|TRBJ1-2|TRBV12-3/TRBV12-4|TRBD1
CASRSTGGANYGYTF
TGTGCCAGCAGGTCCACAGGGGGGGCTAACTATGGCTACACCTTC
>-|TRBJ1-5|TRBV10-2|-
CASSEPGENQPQHF
TGCGCCAGCAGTGAGCCCGGAGAGAACCAGCCCCAGCATTTT
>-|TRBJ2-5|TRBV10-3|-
CAISASLETQYF
TGTGCCATCAGTGCAAGCCTTGAGACCCAGTACTTC
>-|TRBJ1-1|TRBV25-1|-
CASSGRAVFF
TGTGCCAGCAGTGGACGGGCTGTGTTCTTT
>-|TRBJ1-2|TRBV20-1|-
CSASSGQGDYGYTF
TGCAGTGCTAGCTCAGGGCAGGGAGACTATGGCTACACCTTC
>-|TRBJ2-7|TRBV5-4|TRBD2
CASSPPPGLQSYEQYF
TGTGCCAGCAGCCCCCCTCCGGGACTACAATCCTACGAGCAGTACTTC
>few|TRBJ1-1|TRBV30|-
CAWTRVLDTEAFF
TGTGCCTGGACCAGGGTGCTGGACACTGAAGCTTTCTTT
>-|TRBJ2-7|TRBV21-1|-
CASSKERQRGRTRSYEQYF
TGTGCCAGCAGCAAAGAGAGACAGCGGGGGAGAACACGCTCCTACGAGCAGTACTTC
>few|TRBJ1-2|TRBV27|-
CASSLYPPREAGGYTF
TGTGCCAGCAGTTTATACCCCCCAAGGGAGGCGGGTGGCTACACCTTC
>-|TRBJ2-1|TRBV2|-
CASSEEGGRSNNEQFF
TGTGCCAGCAGTGAGGAGGGGGGGAGATCTAATAATGAGCAGTTCTTC
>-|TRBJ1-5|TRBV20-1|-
CSAGKQGGNQPQHF
TGCAGTGCGGGGAAACAGGGTGGCAATCAGCCCCAGCATTTT
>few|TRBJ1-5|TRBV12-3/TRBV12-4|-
CASSSTFRVGDQPQHF
TGTGCCAGCAGTTCTACCTTCAGGGTAGGGGATCAGCCCCAGCATTTT
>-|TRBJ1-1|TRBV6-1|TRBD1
CASRDTGGTEAFF
TGTGCCAGCAGAGACACAGGGGGCACTGAAGCTTTCTTT
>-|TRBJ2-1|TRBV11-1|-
CASSPWLSYNEQFF
TGTGCCAGCAGCCCGTGGCTCTCCTACAATGAGCAGTTCTTC
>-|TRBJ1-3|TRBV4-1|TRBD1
CASSRQGMILTGNTIYF
TGCGCCAGCAGCCGACAGGGGATGATTCTAACTGGAAACACCATATATTTT
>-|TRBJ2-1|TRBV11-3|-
CASSLDSGSYNEQFF
TGTGCCAGCAGCTTAGATTCCGGGAGTTACAATGAGCAGTTCTTC
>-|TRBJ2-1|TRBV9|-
CASSVFRDQPVNEQFF
TGTGCCAGCAGCGTGTTCCGGGATCAACCCGTCAATGAGCAGTTCTTC
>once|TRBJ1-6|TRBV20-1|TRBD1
CSAPGQVAFRANSPLHF
TGCAGTGCTCCGGGACAGGTGGCTTTCCGCGCTAATTCACCCCTCCACTTT
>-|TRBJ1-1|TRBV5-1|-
CASSLAPGSDTEAFF
TGCGCCAGCAGCTTGGCTCCAGGGAGCGACACTGAAGCTTTCTTT
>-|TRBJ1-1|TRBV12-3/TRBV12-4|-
CASSSGVLGALEAFF
TGTGCCAGCAGTTCTGGGGTTTTGGGGGCGCTTGAAGCTTTCTTT
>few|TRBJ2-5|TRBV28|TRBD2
CASSFGGSGETQYF
TGTGCCAGCAGTTTCGGCGGGAGTGGAGAGACCCAGTACTTC
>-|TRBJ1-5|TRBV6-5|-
CASSYSMQGNQPQHF
TGTGCCAGCAGTTACTCTATGCAGGGCAATCAGCCCCAGCATTTT
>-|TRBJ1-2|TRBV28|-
CASSPGEYGYTF
TGTGCCAGCAGTCCAGGGGAGTATGGCTACACCTTC
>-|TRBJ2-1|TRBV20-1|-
CSASIWRSYNEQFF
TGCAGTGCTAGCATATGGCGGTCCTACAATGAGCAGTTCTTC
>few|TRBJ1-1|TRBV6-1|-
CASRAGENTEAFF
TGTGCCAGCAGGGCAGGGGAGAACACTGAAGCTTTCTTT
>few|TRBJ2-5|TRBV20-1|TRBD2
CSARESGSTFETQYF
TGCAGTGCTAGAGAGAGCGGGAGTACTTTCGAGACCCAGTACTTC
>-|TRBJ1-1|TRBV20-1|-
CSAGDAERPNTEAFF
TGCAGTGCCGGGGACGCAGAACGGCCGAACACTGAAGCTTTCTTT
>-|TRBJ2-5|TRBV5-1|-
CASSLVASEQETQYF
TGCGCCAGCAGCTTGGTGGCTAGCGAACAAGAGACCCAGTACTTC
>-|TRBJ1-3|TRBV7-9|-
CASSRSGEDTIYF
TGTGCCAGCAGCCGATCGGGAGAGGACACCATATATTTT
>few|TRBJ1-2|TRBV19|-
CASSIIGVYGYTF
TGTGCCAGTAGTATTATCGGAGTCTATGGCTACACCTTC
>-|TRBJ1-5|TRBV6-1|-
CASSIQPLQSNQPQHF
TGTGCCAGCAGTATCCAGCCCCTCCAAAGCAATCAGCCCCAGCATTTT